The next 31 T cell receptor beta chains were all read from a single sample in a study of identical twins (dated by TCRdb to about 2016). Library prep was done by 5' RACE. Reads for this sample came from an Illumina HiSeq 2000. The public reads were reanalyzed by TCRdb: fastp trimming at Q25, MiXCR alignment, in-frame beta chains only. Duplicate CDR3 protein sequences are folded into a single record with the most common DNA and genes. This sample holds about 490,000 distinct CDR3 sequences; about 16% were observed only once. The top ten clonotypes cover roughly 0.42% of the sample. These data were likewise used in another study, on yellow fever vaccine responses in identical twins.

The sample was CD4+ T cells sorted from blood. The receptors come from a woman younger than 30 in good health.

This clonotype has only a few counts. This chain joins TRBV7-3 and TRBJ2-3, with 8 bases lining up with TRBD1. J was trimmed by 12 bases and V by 2 bases; bases with no gene match: 7. The CDR3 is made up of 13 amino acids. The germline gives CDR1 SGHTA, CDR2 FQGTGA. The CDR3 is CASSLGGQGIQYF. The CDR3 nucleotides read TGTGCCAGCAGCTTAGGCGGACAGGGCATTCAGTATTTT.

This clonotype was counted between two and nine times. The chain carries TRBV5-1 and TRBJ2-1; tentative D call: TRBD1 (7 bases). The CDR3 consists of 17 residues. In germline, CDR1 is SGHRS, CDR2 YFSETQ. Trimming stripped 6 bases from V and 2 bases from J, with 21 bases between. The CDR3 is CASTRQGEVSAYNEQFF. CDR3 in DNA: TGCGCCAGCACCCGGCAGGGGGAGGTTTCGGCCTACAATGAGCAGTTCTTC. The full variable domain, its missing parts supplied by reference TRBV5-1 and TRBJ2-1, is KAGVTQTPRYLIKTRGQQVTLSCSPISGHRSVSWYQQTPGQGLQFLFEYFSETQRNKGNFPGRFSGRQFSNSRSEMNVSTLELGDSALYLCASTRQGEVSAYNEQFFGPGTRLTVL.

The chain links TRBV24-1 to TRBJ2-3; D is undetermined. Per germline, CDR1 KGHDR and CDR2 SFDVKD. The CDR3 is made up of 13 amino acids. V lost 4 bases and J lost 2, with 6 bases in between. The CDR3: CATSEQYTDTQYF. The CDR3 DNA reads TGTGCCACCAGTGAGCAGTACACAGATACGCAGTATTTT.

This clonotype appeared a few times. The chain has TRBV7-3 and TRBJ2-5; tentatively, D is TRBD1 or TRBD2 (6 bases each). The V end lost 1 base, the J end lost 5 bases, and 14 bases lay between the germline ends. The CDR3 is 15 residues long. Germline V gives CDR1 SGHTA, CDR2 FQGTGA. DNA of the CDR3: TGTGCCAGCAGCTTAATAGGGGGGACAATCGAGACCCAGTACTTC. Translated: CASSLIGGTIETQYF.

This clonotype was found a few times. This chain links TRBV6-1 with TRBJ2-1; 16 nucleotides align to TRBD2. This CDR3 comprises 15 residues. Germline CDR1 is MNHNS and CDR2 is SASEGT. V was clipped by 5 bases and J by 10 bases; unmatched bases: 5. The CDR3 DNA reads TGTGCCAGCAGTAAGGGACTAGCGGGAGGGGGGGAGCAGTTCTTC. Translation: CASSKGLAGGGEQFF.

The chain couples TRBV15 to TRBJ2-2; unclear D gene. The germline V and J ends were trimmed by 6 bases and 1 base, with 6 bases remaining between them. This CDR3 has 13 residues. Per germline, CDR1 LNHNV and CDR2 YYDKDF (reference sequence). CDR3 loop: CATRGGNTGELFF. The DNA of the CDR3 is TGTGCCACCAGAGGCGGGAACACCGGGGAGCTGTTTTTT.

At least ten counts were recorded for this clonotype. CDR3 protein: CASSTGAPYNEQFF. CDR3 sequence (DNA): TGTGCCAGCAGTACAGGGGCTCCCTACAATGAGCAGTTCTTC. The J gene is TRBJ2-1, the V gene TRBV12-3 or TRBV12-4, with 7 bases aligning to TRBD1. CDR3 length equals 14 residues. V lost 5 bases to trimming and J lost 2 bases; unmatched junction nucleotides: 3.

This clonotype has only a few counts. The V and J genes are TRBV12-3 or TRBV12-4 and TRBJ2-1; D possibly corresponds to TRBD2 (6 bases). The V and J ends lost 5 bases and 5 bases respectively, with 16 bases between them. The CDR3 consists of 15 residues. The CDR3 region is CASSTPGLAHNEQFF. The CDR3 DNA is TGTGCCAGCAGTACCCCCGGGCTAGCGCACAATGAGCAGTTCTTC.

This clonotype came up a few times. This sequence joins TRBV24-1 and TRBJ2-2; no firm D call. This CDR3 region has 15 residues. Germline values: CDR1 KGHDR, CDR2 SFDVKD. Trimming cost V 3 bases and J 6 bases, with 13 bases left between them. The CDR3 protein is CATSDHNLVAGELFF. The CDR3 nucleotides read TGTGCCACCAGTGATCATAATTTAGTCGCCGGGGAGCTGTTTTTT.

This clonotype was found a few times. This chain connects TRBV7-9 to TRBJ2-2; 9 nucleotides line up with TRBD1. Per the germline V gene, CDR1 is SEHNR and CDR2 is FQNEAQ (reference sequence). CDR3 length equals 15 residues. Trimming took 7 bases from V and 5 from J; bases not matched to a gene: 8. DNA for the CDR3: TGTGCCAGCACCCGGGACAGGGCGGGAACCGGGGAGCTGTTTTTT. This sequence encodes CASTRDRAGTGELFF.

This clonotype was counted at least ten times. This chain's CDR3 is CASTQGNGINEQFF. DNA of the CDR3: TGTGCCAGCACCCAGGGTAATGGGATTAATGAGCAGTTCTTC. The chain uses TRBV3-1 and TRBJ2-1; the D gene is possibly TRBD1 (5 bases). The V and J ends lost 7 bases and 7 bases respectively, with 17 bases between them. CDR1 is LGHDT and CDR2 is YNNKEL in the germline V gene (reference sequence). The CDR3 loop spans 14 amino acids.

V is TRBV4-1 and J is TRBJ2-6, with D perhaps TRBD1 (6 bases). Germline V gives CDR1 MGHRA, CDR2 YSYEKL. V shed 1 base and J shed 0 bases, with 10 bases lying between them. This CDR3 spans 17 amino acids. CDR3 coding DNA: TGCGCCAGCAGCCAAGCGGCAGGGGACTCTGGGGCCAACGTCCTGACTTTC. This encodes CASSQAAGDSGANVLTF.

This clonotype was seen a few times. The CDR3 is CASSFSSGRLSEQFF. As DNA, the CDR3 is TGCGCCAGCAGCTTCTCTAGCGGGAGACTCAGTGAGCAGTTCTTC. The chain combines TRBV5-1 with TRBJ2-1; 10 bases fit TRBD2. The germline V gene has CDR1 SGHRS and CDR2 YFSETQ. The CDR3 contains 15 residues. V lost 2 bases to trimming and J lost 9 bases; unmatched junction nucleotides: 8. Based on the CDR3 plus reference TRBV5-1 and TRBJ2-1, the full variable domain is KAGVTQTPRYLIKTRGQQVTLSCSPISGHRSVSWYQQTPGQGLQFLFEYFSETQRNKGNFPGRFSGRQFSNSRSEMNVSTLELGDSALYLCASSFSSGRLSEQFFGPGTRLTVL.

V and J are TRBV2 and TRBJ2-7, with 8 bases aligning to TRBD2. V trimming: 7 bases; J trimming: 3 bases; junction bases outside the gene matches: 8. The CDR3 is 14 amino acids. Germline lookup yields CDR1 SNHLY and CDR2 FYNNEI. CDR3 loop: CASNLLLAGYEQYF. The CDR3 bases are TGTGCCAGCAACCTCCTTCTAGCGGGCTACGAGCAGTACTTC.

The table lists this clonotype with a few counts. The rearrangement links TRBV3-1 to TRBJ2-2; the D gene is possibly TRBD1 (5 bases). Trimming stripped 8 bases from V and 3 bases from J, with 10 bases between. CDR3 length: 13 amino acids. Germline V gene sequence: CDR1 LGHDT, CDR2 YNNKEL (reference sequence). The chain's CDR3 is CASSRAYTGELFF. The CDR3 DNA sequence: TGTGCCAGCTCCAGGGCTTACACCGGGGAGCTGTTTTTT.

This chain uses TRBV3-1 with TRBJ2-7, with 7 bases fitting TRBD1. Germline V gives CDR1 LGHDT, CDR2 YNNKEL (reference sequence). This CDR3 is built from 12 residues. Trimming removed 3 bases from V and 6 bases from J; junction bases left unmatched: 2. The CDR3 protein is CASSQTGSEQYV. The DNA of the CDR3 is TGTGCCAGCAGCCAGACAGGGAGCGAGCAGTACGTC.

V and J are TRBV18 and TRBJ2-1; the D is unclear. V was shortened by 4 bases and J by 9 bases, with 13 bases between the two germline ends. CDR3 length equals 13 residues. Per germline, CDR1 KGHSH and CDR2 LQKENI. CDR3 in DNA: TGTGCCAGCTCACGAGAAGGGATGGTTGAGCAGTTCTTC. Its protein product is CASSREGMVEQFF.

This clonotype occurred a few times. The chain employs TRBV24-1 and TRBJ2-6; D unclear. The CDR3 covers 15 residues. Germline CDR1 and CDR2: KGHDR and SFDVKD. Trimming left V 7 bases short and J 4 bases short, with 13 bases between. DNA of the CDR3: TGTGCCACCAGCATAGGTGGGTCCGGGGCCAACGTCCTGACTTTC. It specifies CATSIGGSGANVLTF.

This clonotype was observed a few times. The V gene is TRBV24-1, the J gene TRBJ2-2, with TRBD1 matching 10 bases. V lost 1 base to trimming and J lost 6 bases; unmatched junction nucleotides: 7. Germline lookup yields CDR1 KGHDR and CDR2 SFDVKD. The CDR3 is made up of 17 amino acids. The CDR3 DNA follows: TGTGCCACCAGTGATTTTTCCTGGACAGGGGGATCCGGGGAGCTGTTTTTT. Translated, it gives CATSDFSWTGGSGELFF.

The sample holds a few counts of this clonotype. The V and J genes are TRBV9 and TRBJ2-1; TRBD1 might be the D (5 bases). This CDR3 contains 13 residues. Germline CDR1 and CDR2: SGDLS and YYNGEE. Between the trimmed V and J ends, which lost 3 bases and 9 bases, there was a span of 13 bases. CDR3 sequence reads: CASSETEFGEQFF. CDR3 nucleotide sequence: TGTGCCAGCAGCGAGACAGAATTCGGTGAGCAGTTCTTC.

This clonotype occurred many times. The chain uses TRBV10-3 and TRBJ2-7; the D is unclear. The germline V and J ends were trimmed by 0 bases and 0 bases, with 3 bases remaining between them. Germline assignment: CDR1 ENHRY and CDR2 SYGVKD. The CDR3 covers 13 residues. The CDR3 spells CAISESPSYEQYV. The CDR3 nucleotides read TGTGCCATCAGTGAGTCCCCCTCCTACGAGCAGTACGTC.

DNA of the CDR3: TGTGCCACCAGTATGGGTGGTCCTGAAGCTTTCTTT. It specifies CATSMGGPEAFF. V and J are TRBV24-1 and TRBJ1-1, with D uncertain. The ends were cut back, 6 bases at V and 6 bases at J, with 10 bases in the middle. CDR3 length: 12 residues. Germline CDR1 KGHDR, CDR2 SFDVKD.

This clonotype is a singleton in its sample. The junction and the germline gene differ at one end; a read error may be behind it. The genes are TRBV3-1 and TRBJ2-2, with 8 bases that match TRBD2. This CDR3 comprises 15 residues. Germline V gene lookup returns CDR1 LGHDT and CDR2 YNNKEL (reference sequence). CDR3: CARSREGSNTGELFF. The CDR3 DNA is TGTGCCAGGAGCCGGGAGGGCTCGAACACCGGGGAGCTGTTTTTT.

The table lists this clonotype with a few counts. V usage is TRBV19 and J usage is TRBJ2-7, with TRBD2 matching over 7 bases. The J segment lost 2 bases and the V segment lost 6 bases, leaving 1 base of the junction unmatched. Germline assignment: CDR1 LNHDA and CDR2 SQIVND (reference sequence). This CDR3 contains 12 residues. The DNA of the CDR3 is TGTGCCAGTAGCCGGGGGGCCTACGAGCAGTACTTC. Translating it yields CASSRGAYEQYF.

For this clonotype: This may stem from a read error, because a much larger clone lies one nucleotide away. In DNA form, the CDR3 reads TGTGCCAGCAGATACAAACCTCCCGAATCGAAGCAGTTCTTC. It specifies CASRYKPPESKQFF. The chain couples TRBV27 to TRBJ2-1; D is ambiguous. The length of the CDR3 is 14 residues. Per the germline V gene, CDR1 is MNHEY and CDR2 is SMNVEV (reference sequence). The V and J ends lost 6 bases and 11 bases respectively, with 20 bases between them.

This clonotype was seen repeatedly, ten times or more. The CDR3 reads CASSQWDSGEQETQYF. CDR3 in DNA: TGTGCCAGCAGCCAATGGGATAGCGGGGAGCAGGAGACCCAGTACTTC. This chain uses TRBV3-1 with TRBJ2-5; 8 bases match TRBD2. CDR1 is LGHDT and CDR2 is YNNKEL in the germline V gene (reference sequence). V lost 2 bases and J lost 5; bases outside the gene matches: 10. The CDR3 is 16 residues long.

The V call is TRBV28, the J call TRBJ2-3; 15 bases align to TRBD2. Trimming took 2 bases from V and 6 from J; bases not matched to a gene: 3. Germline CDR1 MDHEN, CDR2 SYDVKM. This CDR3 region has 16 residues. CDR3 residues: CASSLPGTSGRDTQYF. The CDR3 DNA is TGTGCCAGCAGTTTACCCGGGACTAGCGGGAGGGATACGCAGTATTTT.

This clonotype was counted a few times. The chain joins TRBV12-3 or TRBV12-4 to TRBJ2-1; a possible D gene is TRBD2 (6 bases). This CDR3 is built from 16 residues. Trimming cost V 6 bases and J 2 bases, with 17 bases left between them. The CDR3, as DNA: TGTGCCAGCAGCCTTATAGGGACTTCTACCTACAATGAGCAGTTCTTC. Protein: CASSLIGTSTYNEQFF.

This clonotype turned up a few times. The chain uses TRBV12-3 or TRBV12-4 and TRBJ1-2; D call uncertain. The V end lost 7 bases, the J end lost 5 bases, and 20 bases lay between the germline ends. This CDR3 is 15 amino acids long. As DNA, the CDR3 is TGTGCCAGCACCAATGGGGAGGGCAGGCTTTATGGCTACACCTTC. Translated: CASTNGEGRLYGYTF.

V is TRBV11-2 and J is TRBJ2-7; D ambiguous. CDR3 size: 13 residues. V gave up 6 bases and J gave up 2 bases, with 11 bases separating them. CDR1 is SGHAT, CDR2 FQNNGV, per germline. The CDR3 DNA is TGTGCCAGCAGGAGGATCGGAGCCTACGAGCAGTACGTC. This sequence encodes CASRRIGAYEQYV.

The chain combines TRBV10-3 with TRBJ2-3; TRBD2 aligns across 8 bases. This CDR3 region has 15 residues. Unmatched junction bases numbered 9, after V lost 4 bases and J lost 6 bases. Germline CDR1 is ENHRY and CDR2 is SYGVKD. The CDR3 DNA reads as TGTGCCATCAGTGCCTCGGGAGGGGCGCAGGATACGCAGTATTTT. Translated: CAISASGGAQDTQYF.